This T cell receptor beta chain was captured in a study of shared clonotypes between healthy human individuals. Findings and caveats of the study: How much donors shared clonotypes was expected to be affected by sequencing depth. When compared with the clonotypes that were shared by all four sorted-subset donors, the non-shared clonotypes turned out to have lower generation probabilities.

Original handling: ImmunoSEQ output lacked quality scores and full-length reads, limiting matched filtering. Data came from immunoSEQ multiplex PCR; TCRdb stores just in-frame clones and leaves some out. That table is the source of V, J and clone size, and D and trimming were worked out from the DNA. This repertoire shows approximately 400,000 clones, about 96% found once; its top ten account for 0.32%. Turning to this clone: The antigen remains unidentified.

This CDR3 has 10 residues. Germline V gene sequence: CDR1 GTSNPN, CDR2 SVGIG (reference sequence). V was cut by 2 bases and J by 11 bases, with 9 bases left in between. The receptor's source is a man aged 30 to 45 in good health. Sample: memory CD8+ T cells sorted from blood. Regarding subset: CD45RO+ cells pooled with CCR7-negative TemRA cells. The chain carries TRBV30 and TRBJ1-1; unclear D gene. The CDR3 reads CAWSRTNAFF. CDR3 in DNA: TGTGCCTGGAGTCGGACCAACGCTTTCTTT.